This T cell receptor (beta chain) was documented in a study of shared clonotypes between healthy human individuals. Terminally differentiated effector memory CD45RA+ cells were excluded from the naive CD8 cells, which were CD45RO-negative and positively selected for CCR7. Assay used: immunoSEQ multiplex PCR; TCRdb lists only in-frame clones, some missing. The top ten hold around 0.12% of the sample, which has approximately 600,000 clones, roughly 96% seen once. The sequence was obtained from a woman in her 30s in good health. Sample: naive CD8+ T cells sorted from blood.

The CDR3 region has the DNA TGTGCCAGCAGACACTTCCTCCCTGGTCGTGGCTCCTACAATGAGCAGTTCTTC. Protein sequence: CASRHFLPGRGSYNEQFF. The chain recombines TRBV27 with TRBJ2-1; D gene uncertain. The V and J ends lost 6 bases and 0 bases respectively, with 21 bases between them. CDR3 length: 18 residues. CDR1 and CDR2 from the germline V gene are MNHEY and SMNVEV (reference sequence).